The clone carrying this T cell receptor (beta chain) appeared a few times. This specimen belongs to a study of early T cells in non-severe SARS-CoV-2 infection. TCRdb itself ran the 5' RACE reads through MiXCR, one entry per CDR3 protein. The sample records under 60,000 distinct CDR3 sequences, less than 15% being singletons. The junction had 5 bases not matched to a gene; V was cut back by 5 bases and J by 1 base. The CDR3 length is 16 residues. Sequenced: whole blood. This TCR came from an adult who was a healthcare worker with PCR-confirmed SARS-CoV-2 infection or an uninfected control (not recorded which). This chain uses TRBV12-3 or TRBV12-4 with TRBJ2-2; 9 nucleotides align to TRBD1. The CDR3: CASSRSGQGNTGELFF. The CDR3 DNA is TGTGCCAGCAGTCGTTCGGGACAGGGGAACACCGGGGAGCTGTTTTTT.